Below are 12 T cell receptor beta chains sequenced from a single sample in a study of T cell responses to AZD1222 COVID-19 vaccine. Sequencing used immunoSEQ multiplex PCR; TCRdb keeps in-frame clones, though not all of them. The sample holds roughly 100,000 clones, 88% seen once. The source was peripheral blood, collected on day 0 of AZD1222 vaccination. The receptors come from an adult in good health.

This chain uses TRBV11-3 with TRBJ1-2, with 7 bases identical to TRBD1. Per the germline V gene, CDR1 is SGHNT and CDR2 is YENEEA. Germline trimming cut 8 bases from V and 2 bases from J; bases unmatched to any gene: 2. The CDR3 length is 12 residues. The CDR3 coding sequence is TGTGCCAGCGAGGGACAGAACTATGGCTACACCTTC. As protein: CASEGQNYGYTF. The whole variable domain, remainder taken from reference TRBV11-3 and TRBJ1-2, is EAGVVQSPRYKIIEKKQPVAFWCNPISGHNTLYWYLQNLGQGPELLIRYENEEAVDDSQLPKDRFSAERLKGVDSTLKIQPAELGDSAVYLCASEGQNYGYTFGSGTRLTVV.

This chain connects TRBV27 to TRBJ2-1; a weak D match, TRBD1 (6 bases). This CDR3 has 13 amino acids. Germline V gene data show CDR1 as MNHEY and CDR2 as SMNVEV (reference sequence). The V and J ends lost 3 bases and 3 bases respectively, with 6 bases between them. Written as DNA, the CDR3 is TGTGCCAGCAGTTTGACAGGCTACAATGAGCAGTTCTTC. It is translated as CASSLTGYNEQFF.

This chain uses TRBV28 with TRBJ2-1; no clear D. Germline V CDR1 and CDR2: MDHEN, SYDVKM. Deletions cut 3 bases from V and 8 bases from J, with 11 bases between. This CDR3 has 13 residues. The CDR3 here is CASSFLVTHEQFF. The CDR3 bases are TGTGCCAGCAGTTTTCTAGTGACGCATGAGCAGTTCTTC.

This clone came up once. The chain uses TRBV13 and TRBJ1-3; no firm D call. The CDR3 contains 14 residues. The germline V and J ends were trimmed by 5 bases and 5 bases, with 13 bases remaining between them. The V gene's germline CDR1 is PRHDT and CDR2 FYEKMQ (reference sequence). CDR3: CASSPYSARNTIYF. The CDR3, as DNA: TGTGCCAGCAGCCCGTATTCTGCGAGAAACACCATATATTTT.

The chain is built from TRBV7-8 and TRBJ1-1, with unresolved D. V dropped 6 bases and J dropped 4 bases, with 12 bases sitting between them. CDR1 and CDR2 from the germline V gene are SGHVS and FQNEAQ. This CDR3 contains 13 residues. The CDR3 coding sequence is TGTGCCAGCAGTTCCCAGGTCGGCACTGAAGCTTTCTTT. Amino acids: CASSSQVGTEAFF. The whole variable domain, remainder taken from reference TRBV7-8 and TRBJ1-1, is GAGVSQSPRYKVAKRGQDVALRCDPISGHVSLFWYQQALGQGPEFLTYFQNEAQLDKSGLPSDRFFAERPEGSVSTLKIQRTQQEDSAVYLCASSSQVGTEAFFGQGTRLTVV.

The chain carries TRBV19 and TRBJ1-1; 10 bases are a match to TRBD1. CDR3 length: 13 amino acids. V lost 10 bases, J lost 4 bases, and 6 bases stayed unmatched. Germline-derived CDR1 and CDR2 are LNHDA and SQIVND (reference sequence). The CDR3, as DNA: TGTGCCACCAGACAGGGGGCTTTCACTGAAGCTTTCTTT. Protein product: CATRQGAFTEAFF.

This clone was found many times. The V and J genes are TRBV14 and TRBJ2-1; TRBD2 aligns across 9 bases. The CDR3 sequence is 15 residues long. J was trimmed by 6 bases and V by 8 bases; bases with no gene match: 11. From germline, CDR1 is SGHDN and CDR2 FVKESK. For the CDR3, the DNA is TGTGCCAGCGGACCCCCCAGCGGGGGGCCCAATGAGCAGTTCTTC. It codes for CASGPPSGGPNEQFF.

The chain joins TRBV19 to TRBJ2-7, with D possibly TRBD1 on 6 matching bases. The germline V and J ends were trimmed by 6 bases and 3 bases, with 9 bases remaining between them. The CDR3 totals 12 residues. The germline V gene has CDR1 LNHDA and CDR2 SQIVND (reference sequence). The CDR3 nucleotides read TGTGCCAGTAGAGGGACATACTACGAGCAGTACTTC. This encodes CASRGTYYEQYF.

The chain joins TRBV27 to TRBJ1-2; 7 nucleotides align to TRBD1. Per germline, CDR1 MNHEY and CDR2 SMNVEV (reference sequence). J gave up 6 bases and V 2 bases, and 9 bases lay outside the gene matches. This CDR3 is built from 15 residues. The CDR3 DNA reads as TGTGCCAGCAGTTTAGCAGGGGGGGGCGCGGATGGCTACACCTTC. Its protein product is CASSLAGGGADGYTF.

The rearrangement links TRBV20-1 to TRBJ1-5; TRBD1 aligns across 8 bases. This CDR3 is built from 13 residues. Looked up from germline, CDR1 is DFQATT and CDR2 is SNEGSKA (reference sequence). Losses at the gene ends were 3 bases for V and 3 bases for J; bases not matched to a gene: 1. CDR3 bases: TGCAGTGCTAGTCAGGGGGCCAATCAGCCCCAGCATTTT. Protein product: CSASQGANQPQHF.

CDR3 nucleotide sequence: TGTGCCAGCAGCTTAGAGGGTTCGACCACTGAAGCTTTCTTT. Its translation is CASSLEGSTTEAFF. The V call is TRBV11-3, the J call TRBJ1-1, with D uncertain. The CDR3 extends over 14 amino acids. Trimming shortened V by 0 bases and J by 4 bases, and 9 bases separated the two germline ends. Germline V gene data show CDR1 as SGHNT and CDR2 as YENEEA.

The genes are TRBV24-1 and TRBJ1-2; TRBD1 is a possible D gene (6 bases). V was clipped by 2 bases and J by 2 bases, with 11 bases between them. CDR1 and CDR2 (germline): KGHDR, SFDVKD. The CDR3 has 15 amino acids. In nucleotides, the CDR3 is TGTGCCACCAGTGATTCCCGGGACATCAACTATGGCTACACCTTC. Protein product: CATSDSRDINYGYTF.